These 4 T cell receptor beta chains were sequenced from one sample in a study of shared clonotypes between healthy human individuals. Libraries were prepared by immunoSEQ multiplex PCR; TCRdb keeps only in-frame clonotypes and omits some of them. Of approximately 530,000 clones in the sample, 90% to 96% are singletons; the top ten hold nearly 0.065%. The source material was naive CD4+ T cells sorted from blood. The subset here: CD45RA+ positively selected. All receptors derive from a woman younger than 45 in good health.

The chain couples TRBV5-1 to TRBJ1-1; no clear D gene. Germline loops: CDR1 SGHRS, CDR2 YFSETQ. Trimming took 0 bases from V and 1 from J, leaving 10 bases between them. The CDR3 sequence is 15 residues long. In DNA, the CDR3 is TGCGCCAGCAGCTTGGAGGTCTACAAGAACACTGAAGCTTTCTTT. It codes for CASSLEVYKNTEAFF. The full variable domain, rest sourced from reference TRBV5-1 and TRBJ1-1, is KAGVTQTPRYLIKTRGQQVTLSCSPISGHRSVSWYQQTPGQGLQFLFEYFSETQRNKGNFPGRFSGRQFSNSRSEMNVSTLELGDSALYLCASSLEVYKNTEAFFGQGTRLTVV.

The chain's CDR3 is CASSEKVAGGWVYEQFF. The CDR3 nucleotides read TGTGCCAGCAGTGAAAAGGTAGCGGGAGGTTGGGTGTATGAGCAGTTCTTC. This chain joins TRBV2 and TRBJ2-1; TRBD2 aligns across 10 bases. J gave up 8 bases and V 2 bases, and 12 bases lay outside the gene matches. Germline values: CDR1 SNHLY, CDR2 FYNNEI. CDR3 length equals 17 residues. Using reference TRBV2 and TRBJ2-1 for the parts outside the CDR3, the full variable domain is EPEVTQTPSHQVTQMGQEVILRCVPISNHLYFYWYRQILGQKVEFLVSFYNNEISEKSEIFDDQFSVERPDGSNFTLKIRSTKLEDSAMYFCASSEKVAGGWVYEQFFGPGTRLTVL.

The rearrangement links TRBV28 to TRBJ2-7, with TRBD1 identical over 12 bases. Losses at the gene ends were 8 bases for V and 4 bases for J; bases not matched to a gene: 6. The CDR3 is 14 residues long. CDR1 is MDHEN and CDR2 is SYDVKM in the germline V gene. In DNA, the CDR3 is TGTGCCAGCTCCAGGGACAGGGGGCTTTACGAGCAGTACTTC. Translation: CASSRDRGLYEQYF. Full variable domain (rest looked up from reference TRBV28 and TRBJ2-7): DVKVTQSSRYLVKRTGEKVFLECVQDMDHENMFWYRQDPGLGLRLIYFSYDVKMKEKGDIPEGYSVSREKKERFSLILESASTNQTSMYLCASSRDRGLYEQYFGPGTRLTVT.

The chain couples TRBV28 to TRBJ2-7, with 7 nucleotides matching TRBD2. J was trimmed by 3 bases and V by 11 bases; bases with no gene match: 4. The CDR3 runs 11 residues. Germline CDR1 and CDR2: MDHEN and SYDVKM. CDR3 bases: TGTGCCGCGGGAGAAATCTACGAGCAGTACTTC. Amino acids: CAAGEIYEQYF.